These T cell receptor beta chains were read from a single sample in a study of OX40 agonist ivuxolimab in advanced cancers. Method: immunoSEQ multiplex PCR; TCRdb's copy keeps in-frame clones and lacks some. In the table there are 60,000 to 70,000 clones, around 87% of which are singletons. The material sequenced was CD4+ or CD8+ T cells sorted from blood, taken in a trial of the OX40 agonist ivuxolimab. The origin of the receptors is an adult with an advanced solid tumor such as melanoma, head and neck, liver or kidney cancer. Both conserved end residues are part of each CDR3. D genes are given only for firm matches. Rows may omit the clone size; those that give it use once, few, many or a size class.

v_gene: TRBV13
j_gene: TRBJ1-5
abundance: -
d_gene: -
CDR3aa: CASSPGGAPPNQPQHF
CDR3nt: TGTGCCAGCAGCCCCGGGGGGGCGCCCCCCAATCAGCCCCAGCATTTT

v_gene: TRBV30
j_gene: TRBJ1-2
abundance: -
d_gene: TRBD1
CDR3aa: CAWSVLGQGDSRGYTF
CDR3nt: TGTGCCTGGAGCGTACTGGGACAGGGGGACTCGCGGGGCTACACCTTC

v_gene: TRBV7-9
j_gene: TRBJ1-1
abundance: few
d_gene: TRBD1
CDR3aa: CASSKGTGGTEAFF
CDR3nt: TGTGCCAGCAGCAAGGGGACAGGGGGAACTGAAGCTTTCTTT

v_gene: TRBV14
j_gene: TRBJ2-2
abundance: -
d_gene: TRBD1
CDR3aa: CASSQVGDRNTGELFF
CDR3nt: TGTGCCAGCAGCCAGGTGGGGGACAGAAACACCGGGGAGCTGTTTTTT

v_gene: TRBV28
j_gene: TRBJ2-1
abundance: -
d_gene: TRBD1
CDR3aa: CASSFYRGYNEQFF
CDR3nt: TGTGCCAGCAGTTTCTACAGGGGATACAATGAGCAGTTCTTC

v_gene: TRBV5-6
j_gene: TRBJ2-3
abundance: -
d_gene: -
CDR3aa: CASSLLSPGEADTQYF
CDR3nt: TGTGCCAGCAGCTTGTTGTCCCCCGGTGAGGCAGATACGCAGTATTTT

v_gene: TRBV28
j_gene: TRBJ1-5
abundance: -
d_gene: TRBD1
CDR3aa: CASRLQGAYQPQHF
CDR3nt: TGTGCCAGCAGGTTACAGGGGGCTTATCAGCCCCAGCATTTT

v_gene: TRBV11-1
j_gene: TRBJ2-1
abundance: -
d_gene: TRBD2
CDR3aa: CASSFLAGRSYNEQFF
CDR3nt: TGTGCCAGCAGCTTTTTAGCGGGACGTTCCTACAATGAGCAGTTCTTC

v_gene: TRBV7-6
j_gene: TRBJ1-5
abundance: -
d_gene: -
CDR3aa: CASSSYRGNQPQHF
CDR3nt: TGTGCCAGCAGCTCTTATAGGGGCAATCAGCCCCAGCATTTT

v_gene: TRBV6-1
j_gene: TRBJ1-5
abundance: -
d_gene: -
CDR3aa: CASSANHHSNQPQHF
CDR3nt: TGTGCCAGCAGTGCCAATCATCATAGCAATCAGCCCCAGCATTTT

v_gene: TRBV27
j_gene: TRBJ1-2
abundance: -
d_gene: TRBD1
CDR3aa: CASSLGRPGQQYGYTF
CDR3nt: TGTGCCAGCAGTTTGGGGAGGCCGGGACAGCAATATGGCTACACCTTC

v_gene: TRBV7-3
j_gene: TRBJ1-6
abundance: -
d_gene: -
CDR3aa: CASSSTRFPNSPLHF
CDR3nt: TGTGCCAGCAGCTCAACCAGATTTCCTAATTCACCCCTCCACTTT

v_gene: TRBV7-9
j_gene: TRBJ1-2
abundance: -
d_gene: -
CDR3aa: CASSLAPQPYGYTF
CDR3nt: TGTGCCAGCAGCTTAGCGCCACAGCCGTATGGCTACACCTTC

v_gene: TRBV11-3
j_gene: TRBJ1-1
abundance: -
d_gene: -
CDR3aa: CASSVGTALDTEAFF
CDR3nt: TGTGCCAGCAGCGTCGGGACTGCACTCGACACTGAAGCTTTCTTT

v_gene: TRBV19
j_gene: TRBJ1-1
abundance: -
d_gene: -
CDR3aa: CASSITGANTEAFF
CDR3nt: TGTGCCAGTAGTATAACTGGGGCCAACACTGAAGCTTTCTTT

v_gene: TRBV6-5
j_gene: TRBJ2-2
abundance: -
d_gene: -
CDR3aa: CASSFGSGELFF
CDR3nt: TGTGCCAGCAGTTTTGGGAGCGGGGAGCTGTTTTTT

v_gene: TRBV19
j_gene: TRBJ1-2
abundance: few
d_gene: -
CDR3aa: CATKRQGGFYGYTF
CDR3nt: TGTGCCACGAAACGTCAGGGCGGATTTTATGGCTACACCTTC

v_gene: TRBV27
j_gene: TRBJ2-7
abundance: -
d_gene: TRBD2
CDR3aa: CASSPGLASYEQYF
CDR3nt: TGTGCCAGCAGTCCGGGACTAGCGAGCTACGAGCAGTACTTC

v_gene: TRBV6-1
j_gene: TRBJ1-4
abundance: -
d_gene: -
CDR3aa: CASSRTVPTNEKLFF
CDR3nt: TGTGCCAGCAGCCGGACGGTCCCAACTAATGAAAAACTGTTTTTT

v_gene: TRBV7-7
j_gene: TRBJ2-1
abundance: -
d_gene: TRBD2
CDR3aa: CASSLRLAGDHEQFF
CDR3nt: TGTGCCAGCAGCTTACGACTAGCGGGAGACCATGAGCAGTTCTTC

v_gene: TRBV7-9
j_gene: TRBJ2-2
abundance: -
d_gene: -
CDR3aa: CASSFYTGELFF
CDR3nt: TGTGCCAGCAGCTTTTATACCGGGGAGCTGTTTTTT

v_gene: TRBV20-1
j_gene: TRBJ1-2
abundance: -
d_gene: -
CDR3aa: CSASSVYGYTF
CDR3nt: TGCAGTGCTAGTTCCGTCTATGGCTACACCTTC

v_gene: TRBV7-2
j_gene: TRBJ2-5
abundance: -
d_gene: TRBD2
CDR3aa: CASSLAGLAGRETQYF
CDR3nt: TGTGCCAGCAGCTTAGCCGGACTAGCGGGCCGGGAGACCCAGTACTTC

v_gene: TRBV12-5
j_gene: TRBJ1-1
abundance: -
d_gene: -
CDR3aa: CASGRREDTEAFF
CDR3nt: TGTGCTAGTGGTCGCAGGGAAGACACTGAAGCTTTCTTT

v_gene: TRBV5-4
j_gene: TRBJ2-7
abundance: -
d_gene: -
CDR3aa: CASSFEEGSYEQYF
CDR3nt: TGTGCCAGCAGCTTTGAAGAGGGATCCTACGAGCAGTACTTC

v_gene: TRBV6-5
j_gene: TRBJ1-5
abundance: -
d_gene: -
CDR3aa: CASSQYMSNQPQHF
CDR3nt: TGTGCCAGCAGTCAATACATGAGCAATCAGCCCCAGCATTTT

v_gene: TRBV9
j_gene: TRBJ2-7
abundance: -
d_gene: TRBD2
CDR3aa: CASSVGTSGSVPYEQYF
CDR3nt: TGTGCCAGCAGCGTAGGTACTAGCGGGAGTGTTCCCTACGAGCAGTACTTC

v_gene: TRBV30
j_gene: TRBJ1-6
abundance: -
d_gene: TRBD1
CDR3aa: CAWGTGQSPLHF
CDR3nt: TGTGCCTGGGGGACAGGGCAATCACCCCTCCACTTT

v_gene: TRBV10-3
j_gene: TRBJ1-2
abundance: -
d_gene: -
CDR3aa: CAINAGGVDGYTF
CDR3nt: TGTGCCATCAATGCGGGAGGGGTTGATGGCTACACCTTC

v_gene: TRBV10-3
j_gene: TRBJ2-3
abundance: -
d_gene: TRBD2
CDR3aa: CAISESDSGRLDTQYF
CDR3nt: TGTGCCATCAGTGAGTCGGATAGCGGGAGATTAGATACGCAGTATTTT

v_gene: TRBV5-1
j_gene: TRBJ2-7
abundance: -
d_gene: TRBD1
CDR3aa: CASSLDLGTGLEQYF
CDR3nt: TGCGCCAGCAGCTTGGACCTCGGGACAGGGCTCGAGCAGTACTTC

v_gene: TRBV10-3
j_gene: TRBJ2-7
abundance: -
d_gene: -
CDR3aa: CAISESLGGSEQYF
CDR3nt: TGTGCCATCAGTGAGTCTCTAGGGGGATCCGAGCAGTACTTC

v_gene: TRBV9
j_gene: TRBJ2-3
abundance: -
d_gene: TRBD2
CDR3aa: CASSVRASGSPQTSTDTQYF
CDR3nt: TGTGCCAGCAGCGTACGGGCTAGCGGGAGTCCCCAAACTAGCACAGATACGCAGTATTTT

v_gene: TRBV19
j_gene: TRBJ1-4
abundance: -
d_gene: -
CDR3aa: CASSINQREKLFF
CDR3nt: TGTGCCAGTAGTATAAATCAACGGGAAAAACTGTTTTTT